This passage covers 20 T cell receptor beta chains from one sample sequenced in a study of memory CD4+ T cells and cytomegalovirus serostatus. Method: immunoSEQ multiplex PCR; TCRdb's copy keeps in-frame clones and lacks some. The table includes approximately 65,000 clones, around 77% detected once. The sort gate was single viable CD3+CD4+CD8-CD45RO+ cells for memory CD4+ T cells. The sequenced sample consisted of memory CD4+ T cells from blood. The receptor set was obtained from an adult in good health and CMV-seronegative.

This chain joins TRBV5-4 and TRBJ2-7; 11 bases are shared with TRBD2. V lost 4 bases and J lost 3; bases outside the gene matches: 6. Germline V gene data show CDR1 as SGHNT and CDR2 as YYREEE (reference sequence). The CDR3 totals 15 residues. CDR3 amino acids: CASSPGTSGNYEQYF. DNA of the CDR3: TGTGCCAGCAGCCCGGGGACTAGCGGTAACTACGAGCAGTACTTC.

This chain connects TRBV11-2 to TRBJ1-5, with D unclear. The CDR3 runs to 15 residues. Germline V lookup: CDR1 SGHAT, CDR2 FQNNGV. V was shortened by 5 bases and J by 7 bases, with 18 bases between the two germline ends. DNA of the CDR3: TGTGCCAGCAGCGCCCCCAGGTGGGTGGGCCAGCCCCAGCATTTT. Its protein is CASSAPRWVGQPQHF.

This chain connects TRBV10-3 to TRBJ1-5; possibly TRBD1 for D (5 bases). Deletions cut 0 bases from V and 4 bases from J, with 10 bases between. Germline V gene lookup returns CDR1 ENHRY and CDR2 SYGVKD. The CDR3 has 15 amino acids. CDR3 nucleotides: TGTGCCATCAGTGAGTCGGGGACCCGAAATCAGCCCCAGCATTTT. Translated: CAISESGTRNQPQHF.

For this clone: An end of the junction differs from the germline gene, which may be a read error. The genes are TRBV7-7 and TRBJ2-5; 11 nucleotides line up with TRBD2. The CDR3 has 16 amino acids. Germline values: CDR1 SSHAT, CDR2 FNYEAQ (reference sequence). CDR3 nucleotides: TGTGCTAGCAGCCTACCCGGGACTAGCGGCCAAGAGACCCAGTACTTC. Translating gives CASSLPGTSGQETQYF. Looking up the rest from reference TRBV7-7 and TRBJ2-5 gives the full variable domain: GAGVSQSPRYKVTKRGQDVTLRCDPISSHATLYWYQQALGQGPEFLTYFNYEAQPDKSGLPSDRFSAERPEGSISTLTIQRTEQRDSAMYRCASSLPGTSGQETQYFGPGTRLLVL.

The CDR3 region is CASSTPGGGDEQYF. In nucleotides, the CDR3 is TGTGCCAGCAGCACCCCCGGGGGTGGCGACGAGCAGTACTTC. This sequence joins TRBV28 and TRBJ2-7; possible D gene TRBD2, 6 bases. CDR3 length: 14 residues. Germline V lookup: CDR1 MDHEN, CDR2 SYDVKM. Trimming shortened V by 6 bases and J by 5 bases, and 17 bases separated the two germline ends.

V is TRBV9 and J is TRBJ2-2; TRBD2 aligns across 7 bases. The ends lost 3 bases at V and 3 bases at J; junction bases unmatched: 5. This CDR3 is 15 amino acids long. Germline V lookup: CDR1 SGDLS, CDR2 YYNGEE. CDR3 coding DNA: TGTGCCAGCAGCGCCGAGCTAGCGGACACCGGGGAGCTGTTTTTT. Amino acid sequence: CASSAELADTGELFF.

This chain joins TRBV30 and TRBJ2-7, with D unclear. This CDR3 spans 12 amino acids. V dropped 0 bases and J dropped 3 bases, with 6 bases sitting between them. CDR1 GTSNPN and CDR2 SVGIG come from the germline V gene (reference sequence). The DNA of the CDR3 is TGTGCCTGGAGTGTGTGGTACTACGAGCAGTACTTC. This sequence encodes CAWSVWYYEQYF.

The CDR3 spells CASSPALGGADEQFF. CDR3 DNA sequence: TGTGCCAGCAGTCCCGCGCTAGGAGGTGCCGATGAGCAGTTCTTC. V is TRBV6-6 and J is TRBJ2-1; the D gene is possibly TRBD2 (5 bases). V was trimmed by 5 bases and J by 8 bases, leaving 19 bases between them. Per germline, CDR1 MNHNY and CDR2 SVGAGI (reference sequence). This CDR3 comprises 15 residues.

J is TRBJ1-4 and V is TRBV28; TRBD1 matches at 7 bases. Unmatched junction bases numbered 1, after V lost 5 bases and J lost 1 base. The CDR3 extends over 14 amino acids. CDR1 is MDHEN, CDR2 SYDVKM, per germline. The CDR3: CASSNRGTNEKLFF. The CDR3, as DNA: TGTGCCAGCAGTAACAGGGGAACTAATGAAAAACTGTTTTTT.

V usage is TRBV5-4 and J usage is TRBJ2-2, with a tentative D call TRBD2 (6 bases). The ends were cut back, 4 bases at V and 0 bases at J, with 16 bases in the middle. The CDR3 consists of 17 residues. Germline V gene lookup returns CDR1 SGHNT and CDR2 YYREEE (reference sequence). This CDR3 reads CASSPNRGTANTGELFF. The DNA of the CDR3 is TGTGCCAGCAGCCCTAATCGGGGGACCGCGAACACCGGGGAGCTGTTTTTT. The full variable domain, with the rest looked up from reference TRBV5-4 and TRBJ2-2, is ETGVTQSPTHLIKTRGQQVTLRCSSQSGHNTVSWYQQALGQGPQFIFQYYREEENGRGNFPPRFSGLQFPNYSSELNVNALELDDSALYLCASSPNRGTANTGELFFGEGSRLTVL.

This clone has just a few counts. CDR3 region: CASSEAEGMVPLHF. In nucleotides, the CDR3 is TGTGCCAGCAGTGAAGCTGAGGGAATGGTACCCCTCCACTTT. This rearrangement joins TRBV2 to TRBJ1-6; the D is unclear. V was trimmed by 0 bases and J by 12 bases, leaving 12 bases between them. The CDR3 has 14 residues. CDR1 is SNHLY, CDR2 FYNNEI, per germline.

The chain uses TRBV19 and TRBJ1-5; 8 positions agree with TRBD1. Germline CDR1 reads LNHDA; CDR2 reads SQIVND (reference sequence). J was trimmed by 7 bases and V by 9 bases; bases with no gene match: 14. The CDR3 has 15 amino acids. As DNA, the CDR3 is TGTGCCAGCACCCGCCTCGGACAGGGCCGCCAGCCCCAGCATTTT. Protein sequence: CASTRLGQGRQPQHF.

In this sample, this clone turned up once. The gene calls are TRBV9 and TRBJ1-2; possible D gene TRBD1, 5 bases. The CDR3 loop spans 15 amino acids. Deletions cut 0 bases from V and 4 bases from J, with 13 bases between. CDR1 and CDR2 from the germline V gene are SGDLS and YYNGEE. CDR3 DNA sequence: TGTGCCAGCAGCGTAGATGGAGGGGCTACCTATGGCTACACCTTC. It codes for CASSVDGGATYGYTF.

The chain has TRBV29-1 and TRBJ2-7, with D perhaps given as TRBD1 or TRBD2 (6 bases each). Germline values: CDR1 SQVTM, CDR2 ANQGSEA. V was clipped by 4 bases and J by 3 bases, with 13 bases between them. The CDR3 is 13 amino acids. The CDR3, as DNA: TGCAGCGTTGCTACGGGGGCGGTCTACGAGCAGTACTTC. As protein: CSVATGAVYEQYF.

As to this clone: An end of the junction differs from the germline gene, which may be a read error. The chain recombines TRBV15 with TRBJ2-7; 8 nucleotides align to TRBD2. CDR3 size: 12 residues. Germline CDR1 and CDR2: LNHNV and YYDKDF (reference sequence). The CDR3, as DNA: TGTGCCACCAGCAGAGATGGGACTAGGAAGTCTTTC. Translated: CATSRDGTRKSF. Filled out from reference TRBV15 and TRBJ2-7, the complete variable domain reads DAMVIQNPRYQVTQFGKPVTLSCSQTLNHNVMYWYQQKSSQAPKLLFHYYDKDFNNEADTPDNFQSRRPNTSFCFLDIRSPGLGDTAMYLCATSRDGTRKSFGPGTRLTVT.

The rearrangement links TRBV28 to TRBJ2-5, with D possibly matching TRBD2 (6 bases). The length of the CDR3 is 14 residues. With 2 bases removed from V and 1 base from J, the gap between germline ends came to 8 bases. The V gene's germline CDR1 is MDHEN and CDR2 SYDVKM. CDR3 amino acids: CASSLGGAQETQYF. In DNA form, the CDR3 reads TGTGCCAGCAGTTTAGGAGGGGCCCAAGAGACCCAGTACTTC.

This chain links TRBV5-5 with TRBJ1-1; D remains ambiguous. CDR3 length equals 15 residues. The V gene's germline CDR1 is SGHKS and CDR2 YYEKEE (reference sequence). The germline V and J ends were trimmed by 0 bases and 0 bases, with 9 bases remaining between them. The CDR3 loop is CASSLGWAMNTEAFF. DNA of the CDR3: TGTGCCAGCAGCTTGGGGTGGGCCATGAACACTGAAGCTTTCTTT.

The V gene is TRBV5-5, the J gene TRBJ1-2; unclear D gene. The germline V gene has CDR1 SGHKS and CDR2 YYEKEE (reference sequence). This CDR3 has 14 amino acids. Trimming left V 2 bases short and J 5 bases short, with 13 bases between. The chain's CDR3 is CASSLENDWYGYTF. The CDR3 DNA follows: TGTGCCAGCAGCTTAGAAAACGATTGGTATGGCTACACCTTC.

This clone was detected a few times. The chain combines TRBV6-1 with TRBJ1-2, with D unclear. The CDR3 has 14 amino acids. Between the trimmed V and J ends, which lost 3 bases and 8 bases, there was a span of 16 bases. Germline V gene data show CDR1 as MNHNS and CDR2 as SASEGT. DNA for the CDR3: TGTGCCAGCAGTGACTCCGGTGGCCTTGGAGGCTACACCTTC. Encoded protein: CASSDSGGLGGYTF.

Here the CDR3 DNA reads TGCGCCAGCAGCCAAGATCTAGCGGGAGTAGGGAATGAGCAGTTCTTC. Protein sequence: CASSQDLAGVGNEQFF. This chain joins TRBV4-3 and TRBJ2-1; TRBD2 matches at 10 bases. The J segment lost 7 bases and the V segment lost 0 bases, leaving 6 bases of the junction unmatched. The CDR3 runs to 16 residues. Looked up from germline, CDR1 is LGHNA and CDR2 is YSLEER.